This TCR beta chain was documented in a study of yellow fever vaccine responses in identical twins. Study-wide results and caveats: After vaccination, twins' T cell response reportedly seemed partly convergent, partly personalized.

Losses at the gene ends were 0 bases for V and 4 bases for J; bases not matched to a gene: 6. Germline-derived CDR1 and CDR2 are DFQATT and SNEGSKA (reference sequence). The CDR3 loop spans 15 amino acids. In TCRdb, the RT-PCR reads were re-called with MiXCR into one record per CDR3 protein. This table has approximately 9,700 distinct CDR3 sequences, less than 85% appearing once. A remark on this clonotype: Its antigen is not known.

Sequenced material: T cells from blood (PBMCs), unsorted or a sorted subset (not recorded which), taken before or after yellow fever vaccination (not recorded which). V and J are TRBV20-1 and TRBJ1-5; 7 nucleotides align to TRBD1. The receptor comes from a young woman who received the yellow fever vaccine. CDR3 in amino acids: CSARDYGTANQPQHF. The CDR3 DNA is TGCAGTGCTAGAGATTACGGGACAGCTAATCAGCCCCAGCATTTT.